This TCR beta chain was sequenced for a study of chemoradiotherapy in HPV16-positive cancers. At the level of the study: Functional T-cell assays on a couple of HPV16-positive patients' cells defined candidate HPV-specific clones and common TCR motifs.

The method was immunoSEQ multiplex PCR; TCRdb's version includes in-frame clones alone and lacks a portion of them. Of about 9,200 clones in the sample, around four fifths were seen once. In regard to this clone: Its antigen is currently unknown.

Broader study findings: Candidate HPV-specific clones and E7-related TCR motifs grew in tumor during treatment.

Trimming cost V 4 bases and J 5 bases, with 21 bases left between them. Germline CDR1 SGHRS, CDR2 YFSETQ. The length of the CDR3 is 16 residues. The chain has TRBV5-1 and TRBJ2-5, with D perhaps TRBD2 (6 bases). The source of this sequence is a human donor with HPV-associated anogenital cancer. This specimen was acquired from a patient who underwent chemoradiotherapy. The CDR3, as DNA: TGCGCCAGCAGCCCTGGACCTATCAAAGGAGGGGAGACCCAGTACTTC. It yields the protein CASSPGPIKGGETQYF.